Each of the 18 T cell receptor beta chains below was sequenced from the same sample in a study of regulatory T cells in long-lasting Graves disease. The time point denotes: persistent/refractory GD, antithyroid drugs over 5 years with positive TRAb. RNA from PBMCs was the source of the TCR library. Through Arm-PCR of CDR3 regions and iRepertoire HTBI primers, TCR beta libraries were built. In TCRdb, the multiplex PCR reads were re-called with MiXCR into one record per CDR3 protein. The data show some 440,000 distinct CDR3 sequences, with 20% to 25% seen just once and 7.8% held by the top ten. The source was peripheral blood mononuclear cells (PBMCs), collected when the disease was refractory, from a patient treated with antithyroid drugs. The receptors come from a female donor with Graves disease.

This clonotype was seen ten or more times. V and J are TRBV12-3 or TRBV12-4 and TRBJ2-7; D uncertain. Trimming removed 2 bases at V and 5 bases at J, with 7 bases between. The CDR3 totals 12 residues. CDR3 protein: CASSLIGDEQYF. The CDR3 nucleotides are TGTGCCAGCAGTTTAATCGGCGACGAGCAGTACTTC.

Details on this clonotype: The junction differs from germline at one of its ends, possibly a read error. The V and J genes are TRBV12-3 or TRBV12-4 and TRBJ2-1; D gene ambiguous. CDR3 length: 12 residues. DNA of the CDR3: TGTGCCAGCAGCTTAGATGATTATGAGCAGTTCTTC. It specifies CASSLDDYEQFF.

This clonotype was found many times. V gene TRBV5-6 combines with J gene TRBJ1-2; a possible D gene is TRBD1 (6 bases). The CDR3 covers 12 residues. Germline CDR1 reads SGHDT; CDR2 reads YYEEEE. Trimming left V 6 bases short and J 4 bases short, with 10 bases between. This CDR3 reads CASTTGSYGYTF. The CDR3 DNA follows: TGTGCCAGCACCACAGGGAGCTATGGCTACACCTTC.

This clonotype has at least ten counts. CDR3 DNA sequence: TGTGCCAGCAGTTTACAGGGGAACTATGGCTACACCTTC. It specifies CASSLQGNYGYTF. The chain is built from TRBV12-3 or TRBV12-4 and TRBJ1-2; possibly TRBD1 for D (6 bases). The CDR3 sequence is 13 residues long. V was shortened by 2 bases and J by 2 bases, with 6 bases between the two germline ends.

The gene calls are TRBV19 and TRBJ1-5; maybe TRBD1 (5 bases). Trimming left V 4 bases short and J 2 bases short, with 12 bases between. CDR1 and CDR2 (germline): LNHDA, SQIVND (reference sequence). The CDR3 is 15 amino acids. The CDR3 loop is CASSTGPHGNQPQHF. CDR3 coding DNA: TGTGCCAGTAGTACAGGGCCGCATGGCAATCAGCCCCAGCATTTT. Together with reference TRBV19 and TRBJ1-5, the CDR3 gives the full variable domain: DGGITQSPKYLFRKEGQNVTLSCEQNLNHDAMYWYRQDPGQGLRLIYYSQIVNDFQKGDIAEGYSVSREKKESFPLTVTSAQKNPTAFYLCASSTGPHGNQPQHFGDGTRLSIL.

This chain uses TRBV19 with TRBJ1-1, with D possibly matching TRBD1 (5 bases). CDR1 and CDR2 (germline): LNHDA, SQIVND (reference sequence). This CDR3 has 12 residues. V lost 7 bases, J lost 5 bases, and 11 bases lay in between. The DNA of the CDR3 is TGTGCCAGTACCTGGGGGGGGACTGAAGCTTTCTTT. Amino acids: CASTWGGTEAFF.

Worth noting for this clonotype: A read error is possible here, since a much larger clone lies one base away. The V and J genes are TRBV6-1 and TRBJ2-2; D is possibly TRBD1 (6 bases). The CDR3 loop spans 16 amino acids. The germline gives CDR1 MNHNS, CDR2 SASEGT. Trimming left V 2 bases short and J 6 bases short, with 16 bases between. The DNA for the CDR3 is TGTGCCAGCAGTGAAATGGGACAACACAGGTCCGGGGAGCTGTTTTTT. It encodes CASSEMGQHRSGELFF.

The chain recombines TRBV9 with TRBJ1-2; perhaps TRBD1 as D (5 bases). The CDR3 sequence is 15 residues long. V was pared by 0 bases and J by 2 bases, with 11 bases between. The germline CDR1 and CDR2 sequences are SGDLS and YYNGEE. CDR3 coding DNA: TGTGCCAGCAGCGTAGAACTAAGGGGCAACTATGGCTACACCTTC. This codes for CASSVELRGNYGYTF.

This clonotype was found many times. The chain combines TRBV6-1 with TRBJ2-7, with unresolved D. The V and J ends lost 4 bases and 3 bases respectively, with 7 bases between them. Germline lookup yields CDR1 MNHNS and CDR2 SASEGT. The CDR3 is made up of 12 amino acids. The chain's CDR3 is CASSVSYYEQYF. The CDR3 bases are TGTGCCAGCAGTGTGTCTTACTACGAGCAGTACTTC.

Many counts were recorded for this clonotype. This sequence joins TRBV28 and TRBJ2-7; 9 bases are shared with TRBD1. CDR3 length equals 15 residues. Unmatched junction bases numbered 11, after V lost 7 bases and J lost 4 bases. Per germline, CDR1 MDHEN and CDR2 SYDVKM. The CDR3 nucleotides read TGTGCCAGCACAACCTCGGGACAGGGATCTTACGAGCAGTACTTC. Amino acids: CASTTSGQGSYEQYF.

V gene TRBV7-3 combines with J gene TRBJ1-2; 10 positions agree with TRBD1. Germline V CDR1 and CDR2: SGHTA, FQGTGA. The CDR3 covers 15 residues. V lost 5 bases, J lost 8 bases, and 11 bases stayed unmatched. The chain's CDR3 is CASSTRTGGYWGYTF. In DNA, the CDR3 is TGTGCCAGCAGCACCCGGACAGGGGGGTATTGGGGCTACACCTTC.

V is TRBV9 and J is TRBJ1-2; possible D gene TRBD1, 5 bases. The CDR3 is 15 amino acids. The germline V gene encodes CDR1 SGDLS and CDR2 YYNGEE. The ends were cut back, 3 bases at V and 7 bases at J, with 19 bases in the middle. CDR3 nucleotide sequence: TGTGCCAGCAGCGCGGTCACCGGGACCACCCGTGGCTACACCTTC. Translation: CASSAVTGTTRGYTF.

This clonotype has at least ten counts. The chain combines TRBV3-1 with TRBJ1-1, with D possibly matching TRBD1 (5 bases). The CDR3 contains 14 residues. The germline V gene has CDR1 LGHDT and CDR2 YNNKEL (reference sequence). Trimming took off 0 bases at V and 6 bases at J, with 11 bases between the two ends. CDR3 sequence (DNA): TGTGCCAGCAGCCAAGATCCGGGGGGTGCTGAAGCTTTCTTT. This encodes CASSQDPGGAEAFF.

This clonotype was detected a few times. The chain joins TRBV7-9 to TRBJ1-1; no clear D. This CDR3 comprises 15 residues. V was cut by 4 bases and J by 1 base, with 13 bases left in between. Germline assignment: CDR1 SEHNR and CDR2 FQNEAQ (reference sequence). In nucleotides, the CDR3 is TGTGCCAGCAGCTCCCCGACTGAGCAGAACACTGAAGCTTTCTTT. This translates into CASSSPTEQNTEAFF.

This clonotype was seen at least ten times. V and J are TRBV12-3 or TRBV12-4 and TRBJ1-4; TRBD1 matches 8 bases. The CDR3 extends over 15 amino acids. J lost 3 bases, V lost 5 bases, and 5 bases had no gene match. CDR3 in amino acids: CASSQQGAANEKLFF. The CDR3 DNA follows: TGTGCCAGCAGTCAGCAGGGGGCGGCTAATGAAAAACTGTTTTTT.

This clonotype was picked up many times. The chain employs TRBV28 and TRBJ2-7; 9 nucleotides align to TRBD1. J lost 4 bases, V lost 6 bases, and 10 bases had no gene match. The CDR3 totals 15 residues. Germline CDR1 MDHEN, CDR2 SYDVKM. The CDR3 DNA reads TGTGCCAGCAGGACCCGGGACAGGGTGTTTTACGAGCAGTACTTC. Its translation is CASRTRDRVFYEQYF.

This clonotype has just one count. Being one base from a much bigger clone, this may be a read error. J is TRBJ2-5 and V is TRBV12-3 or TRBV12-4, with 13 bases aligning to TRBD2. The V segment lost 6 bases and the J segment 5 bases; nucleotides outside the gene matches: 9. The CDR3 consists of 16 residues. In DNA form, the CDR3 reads TGTGCCAGCAGCCCTCGGACTAGCGGGAGATTTGAGACCCAGTACTTC. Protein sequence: CASSPRTSGRFETQYF.

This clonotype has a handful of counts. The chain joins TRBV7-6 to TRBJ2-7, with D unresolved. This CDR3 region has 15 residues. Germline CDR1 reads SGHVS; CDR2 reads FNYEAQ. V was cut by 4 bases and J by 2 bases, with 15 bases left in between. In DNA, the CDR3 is TGTGCCAGCAGCTCAAACCCTTCGGACCCCTACGAGCAGTACTTC. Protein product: CASSSNPSDPYEQYF.